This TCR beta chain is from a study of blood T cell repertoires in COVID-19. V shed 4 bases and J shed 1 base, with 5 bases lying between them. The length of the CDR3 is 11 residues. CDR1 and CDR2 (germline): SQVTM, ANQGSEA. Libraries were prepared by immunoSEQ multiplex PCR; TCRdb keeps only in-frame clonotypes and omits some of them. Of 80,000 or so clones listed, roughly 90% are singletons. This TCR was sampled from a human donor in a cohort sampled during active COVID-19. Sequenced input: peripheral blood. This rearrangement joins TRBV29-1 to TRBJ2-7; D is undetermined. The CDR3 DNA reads TGCAGCGTTGTCCAGTCCTACGAGCAGTACTTC. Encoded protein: CSVVQSYEQYF.